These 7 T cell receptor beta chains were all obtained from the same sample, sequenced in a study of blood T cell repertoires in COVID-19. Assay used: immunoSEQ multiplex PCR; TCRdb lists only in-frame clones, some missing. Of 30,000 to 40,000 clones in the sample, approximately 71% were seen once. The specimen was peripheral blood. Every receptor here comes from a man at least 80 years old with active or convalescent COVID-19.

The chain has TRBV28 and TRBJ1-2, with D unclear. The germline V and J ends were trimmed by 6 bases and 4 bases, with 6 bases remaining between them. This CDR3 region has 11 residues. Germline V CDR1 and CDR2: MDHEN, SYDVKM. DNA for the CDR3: TGTGCCAGCAGGGGGAGCTATGGCTACACCTTC. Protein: CASRGSYGYTF.

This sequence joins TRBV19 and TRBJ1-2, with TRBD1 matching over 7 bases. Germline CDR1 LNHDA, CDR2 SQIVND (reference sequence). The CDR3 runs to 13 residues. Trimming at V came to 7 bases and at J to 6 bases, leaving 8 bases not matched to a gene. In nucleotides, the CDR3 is TGTGCCAGTACCCTAGACAGGGCGGATGGCTACACCTTC. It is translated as CASTLDRADGYTF. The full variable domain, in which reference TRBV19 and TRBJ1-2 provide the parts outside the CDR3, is DGGITQSPKYLFRKEGQNVTLSCEQNLNHDAMYWYRQDPGQGLRLIYYSQIVNDFQKGDIAEGYSVSREKKESFPLTVTSAQKNPTAFYLCASTLDRADGYTFGSGTRLTVV.

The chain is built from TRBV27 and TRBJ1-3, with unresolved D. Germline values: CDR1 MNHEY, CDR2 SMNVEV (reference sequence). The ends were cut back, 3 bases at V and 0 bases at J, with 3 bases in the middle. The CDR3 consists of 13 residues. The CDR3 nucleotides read TGTGCCAGCAGTTTTAACTCTGGAAACACCATATATTTT. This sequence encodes CASSFNSGNTIYF.

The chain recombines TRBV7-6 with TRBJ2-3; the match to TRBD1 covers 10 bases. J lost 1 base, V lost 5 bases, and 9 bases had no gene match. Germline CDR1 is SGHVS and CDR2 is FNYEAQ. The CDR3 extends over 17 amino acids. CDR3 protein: CASSPNPGTGGTDTQYF. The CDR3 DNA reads TGTGCCAGCAGCCCGAACCCCGGGACAGGGGGCACAGATACGCAGTATTTT. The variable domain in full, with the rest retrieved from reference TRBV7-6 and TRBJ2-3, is GAGVSQSPRYKVTKRGQDVALRCDPISGHVSLYWYRQALGQGPEFLTYFNYEAQQDKSGLPNDRFSAERPEGSISTLTIQRTEQRDSAMYRCASSPNPGTGGTDTQYFGPGTRLTVL.

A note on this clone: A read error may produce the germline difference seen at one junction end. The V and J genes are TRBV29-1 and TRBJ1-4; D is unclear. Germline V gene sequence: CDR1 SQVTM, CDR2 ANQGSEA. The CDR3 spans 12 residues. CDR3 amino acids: CSVEEPGDTRVF. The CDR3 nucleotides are TGCAGCGTTGAAGAGCCCGGGGATACTCGGGTTTTT.

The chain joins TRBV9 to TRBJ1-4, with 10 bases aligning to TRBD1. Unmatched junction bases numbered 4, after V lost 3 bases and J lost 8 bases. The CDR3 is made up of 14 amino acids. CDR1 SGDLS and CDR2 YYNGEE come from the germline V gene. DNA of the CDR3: TGTGCCAGCAGCGCCGGGACAGGGGAAGAAAAACTGTTTTTT. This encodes CASSAGTGEEKLFF.

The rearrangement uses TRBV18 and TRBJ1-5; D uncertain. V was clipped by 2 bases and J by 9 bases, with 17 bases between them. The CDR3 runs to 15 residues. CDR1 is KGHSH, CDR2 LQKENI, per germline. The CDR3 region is CASSPSGATELPQHF. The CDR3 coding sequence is TGTGCCAGCTCACCATCGGGAGCAACAGAACTGCCCCAGCATTTT.